The clone carrying this T cell receptor (beta chain) was counted between two and nine times. Its target is not known. V lost 7 bases, J lost 1 base, and 17 bases lay in between. The CDR3 runs to 16 residues. Looked up from germline, CDR1 is SNHLY and CDR2 is FYNNEI. This specimen comes from a study of yellow fever vaccine responses in identical twins. Study-wide findings and caveats: Vaccine-induced T cell responses in twins were reportedly observed to appear partly convergent, partly personalized.

Each CDR3 protein is one row after TCRdb ran MiXCR on the RT-PCR reads. The data show about 5,600 distinct CDR3 sequences, 77% seen once. Specimen: T cells from blood (PBMCs), unsorted or a sorted subset (not recorded which), collected before or after yellow fever vaccination (not recorded which). This chain uses TRBV2 with TRBJ1-5; D remains ambiguous. This TCR was sampled from a woman between 18 and 30 years old who received the yellow fever vaccine. The CDR3 loop reads CASTLSSVGSNQPQHF. CDR3 sequence (DNA): TGTGCCAGCACGTTAAGCTCGGTCGGAAGCAATCAGCCCCAGCATTTT.